One and the same sample provided the 26 T cell receptor beta chains below, sequenced in a study of blood T cells in healthy people across ages. A sample-barcoded 5' primer and a J-beta primer mix were used in a second PCR of about 7 to 12 cycles. TCRdb used MiXCR to reprocess the 5' RACE reads, holding one entry per CDR3 protein. The sample shows about 800,000 distinct CDR3 sequences, 25% of them seen only once. This sample also appeared in a second study, on T cells of mothers and their children.

Sequenced material: blood. These receptor sequences come from a boy between 5 and 17 years old in good health.

This clonotype appeared a few times. The chain recombines TRBV6-6 with TRBJ1-2; the match to TRBD1 covers 9 bases. The CDR3 runs to 14 residues. Trimming took 5 bases from V and 7 from J; bases not matched to a gene: 8. CDR1 and CDR2 from the germline V gene are MNHNY and SVGAGI (reference sequence). The CDR3 reads CASSGRTGVRGYTF. In DNA form, the CDR3 reads TGTGCCAGCAGTGGACGGACAGGGGTTCGTGGCTACACCTTC.

The J gene is TRBJ2-3, the V gene TRBV28; D is possibly TRBD1 (7 bases). Germline CDR1 reads MDHEN; CDR2 reads SYDVKM. V was clipped by 5 bases and J by 8 bases, with 14 bases between them. The CDR3 length is 13 residues. The CDR3 loop is CASSQLQGGTQYF. CDR3 bases: TGTGCCAGCAGTCAATTGCAGGGGGGTACGCAGTATTTT.

The chain employs TRBV4-2 and TRBJ1-1; the match to TRBD1 covers 11 bases. CDR1 and CDR2 (germline): LGHNA, YNFKEQ. This CDR3 contains 17 residues. V shed 3 bases and J 1 base; nucleotides not matched to a gene: 7. Here the CDR3 DNA reads TGTGCCAGCAGCCAGCGGACAGGGGGCTTACCGAACACTGAAGCTTTCTTT. Its translation: CASSQRTGGLPNTEAFF.

This clonotype was recorded a few times. This chain links TRBV4-3 with TRBJ2-2; the D gene is possibly TRBD2 (5 bases). This CDR3 comprises 15 residues. Germline loops: CDR1 LGHNA, CDR2 YSLEER. Trimming cost V 1 base and J 3 bases, with 9 bases left between them. CDR3 DNA sequence: TGCGCCAGCAGCCAAGGGAGGTGGGACACCGGGGAGCTGTTTTTT. The encoded protein is CASSQGRWDTGELFF.

The rearrangement joins TRBV14 to TRBJ1-2; 7 bases map to TRBD1. The CDR3 runs to 15 residues. The junction had 11 bases not matched to a gene; V was cut back by 2 bases and J by 8 bases. The germline gives CDR1 SGHDN, CDR2 FVKESK. The DNA of the CDR3 is TGTGCCAGCAGCCAAAGGACAGGACTAGCTATCGGCTACACCTTC. It yields the protein CASSQRTGLAIGYTF.

V and J are TRBV3-1 and TRBJ2-5; 9 bases agree with TRBD2. Germline CDR1 is LGHDT and CDR2 is YNNKEL (reference sequence). This CDR3 spans 16 amino acids. V lost 1 base, J lost 3 bases, and 6 bases stayed unmatched. DNA of the CDR3: TGTGCCAGCAGCCAAGTTGAGGGCGGGGGGGAAGAGACCCAGTACTTC. Translation: CASSQVEGGGEETQYF.

V usage is TRBV24-1 and J usage is TRBJ2-1, with TRBD2 as a possible D gene (5 bases). The better agreement between TRBJ2-5 and the DNA end casts doubt on the J call. Germline CDR1 reads KGHDR; CDR2 reads SFDVKD. The CDR3 has 13 amino acids. CDR3 loop: CATSDFGDETQYF. CDR3 DNA sequence: TGTGCCACCAGTGATTTCGGGGATGAGACCCAGTACTTC.

This clonotype was seen a few times. The chain uses TRBV4-2 and TRBJ2-5; 9 bases are a match to TRBD2. The J call may be faulty, since TRBJ2-1 better matches the DNA end. CDR1 and CDR2 from the germline V gene are LGHNA and YNFKEQ. The CDR3 contains 13 residues. The CDR3 nucleotides read TGTGCCAGCACCCGTAGCGGGAGCAATGAGCAGTTCTTC. Protein: CASTRSGSNEQFF.

The chain couples TRBV6-2 or TRBV6-3 to TRBJ2-7; no reliable D call. CDR1 and CDR2 from the germline V gene are MNHEY and SVGEGT. The CDR3 spans 16 residues. V lost 5 bases and J lost 0, with 17 bases in between. CDR3 in amino acids: CASSKIRTAYSYEQYF. CDR3 sequence (DNA): TGTGCCAGCAGTAAAATCAGGACGGCCTACTCCTACGAGCAGTACTTC.

This clonotype was recorded a few times. V usage is TRBV4-3 and J usage is TRBJ2-4, with D possibly matching TRBD1 (6 bases). The CDR3 spans 14 residues. Trimming left V 2 bases short and J 8 bases short, with 13 bases between. Germline V gene sequence: CDR1 LGHNA, CDR2 YSLEER. The CDR3 nucleotides are TGCGCCAGCAGCCAATACAGGGTCGCAGACATTCAGTACTTC. Translated, it gives CASSQYRVADIQYF.

This chain uses TRBV29-1 with TRBJ2-7; perhaps TRBD1 as D (6 bases). Germline-derived CDR1 and CDR2 are SQVTM and ANQGSEA. V gave up 6 bases and J gave up 2 bases, with 14 bases separating them. This CDR3 comprises 13 residues. CDR3 in DNA: TGCAGCGTCGCCTGGACAGATACCTACGAGCAGTACTTC. Translated, it gives CSVAWTDTYEQYF.

This clonotype was seen only a few times. The genes are TRBV4-1 and TRBJ2-2; TRBD2 is a possible D gene (6 bases). Germline V gene lookup returns CDR1 MGHRA and CDR2 YSYEKL. The V gene lost 0 bases and the J gene lost 7 bases, with 15 bases spanning the gap. The length of the CDR3 is 16 residues. In DNA, the CDR3 is TGCGCCAGCAGCCAAGAATTTGCCGGGAGAATCGGGGAGCTGTTTTTT. Translating gives CASSQEFAGRIGELFF.

J is TRBJ2-2 and V is TRBV12-5; D is ambiguous. The CDR3 spans 14 residues. The ends were cut back, 3 bases at V and 8 bases at J, with 13 bases in the middle. Germline-derived CDR1 and CDR2 are LGHNT and FRNRAP. The CDR3 DNA reads as TGTGCTAGTGGTTTCTCTGGAGTTGGGGGGGAGCTGTTTTTT. It encodes CASGFSGVGGELFF.

Concerning this clonotype: Germline is not matched at one junction end, which may reflect a read error. V gene TRBV29-1 combines with J gene TRBJ2-5; either TRBD1 or TRBD2 may fit D (5 bases each). The CDR3 is made up of 15 amino acids. Germline loops: CDR1 SQVTM, CDR2 ANQGSEA. CDR3 sequence (DNA): TGCAGCGTTGATCGTGTCGGGGCCGGGTACAATGAGCGGTTCTTC. The encoded protein is CSVDRVGAGYNERFF.

V and J are TRBV20-1 and TRBJ2-3; 7 bases align to TRBD2. This CDR3 spans 15 amino acids. Germline V gene data show CDR1 as DFQATT and CDR2 as SNEGSKA (reference sequence). Trimming cost V 2 bases and J 2 bases; bases outside gene matches: 7. As DNA, the CDR3 is TGCAGTGCTAGAACTGTGACTAGCTACACAGATACGCAGTATTTT. It specifies CSARTVTSYTDTQYF.

This chain uses TRBV20-1 with TRBJ2-3; 9 bases map to TRBD2. V dropped 1 base and J dropped 3; count of bases not matched to a gene: 8. The length of the CDR3 is 16 residues. CDR1 is DFQATT, CDR2 SNEGSKA, per germline (reference sequence). The CDR3, as DNA: TGCAGTGCTAGAGGGCGGATTAGCGGGAGAACAGATACGCAGTATTTT. It encodes CSARGRISGRTDTQYF.

To note about this clonotype: One end of the junction does not line up with germline, which may come from a read error. The CDR3 region has the DNA TGCAGTGCTAGACCAACAGGACTAGCAGGGCCGTACCAAGAGACCCGGTACTTC. Translation: CSARPTGLAGPYQETRYF. This sequence joins TRBV20-1 and TRBJ2-5; 8 bases match TRBD2. The CDR3 is made up of 18 amino acids. Germline V gives CDR1 DFQATT, CDR2 SNEGSKA (reference sequence).

The chain employs TRBV28 and TRBJ1-1; TRBD1 is a possible D gene (6 bases). Per germline, CDR1 MDHEN and CDR2 SYDVKM. The length of the CDR3 is 14 residues. Trimming took 7 bases from V and 1 from J, leaving 13 bases between them. The CDR3 reads CASNQGTKNTEAFF. Here the CDR3 DNA reads TGTGCCAGCAACCAGGGGACAAAGAACACTGAAGCTTTCTTT.

V is TRBV4-3 and J is TRBJ2-1; D is perhaps TRBD2 (6 bases). V shed 0 bases and J shed 7 bases, with 19 bases lying between them. This CDR3 comprises 17 residues. In germline, CDR1 is LGHNA, CDR2 YSLEER. The DNA of the CDR3 is TGCGCCAGCAGCCAAGATCTCGGGTTAGCGGAGGGGAATGAGCAGTTCTTC. The encoded protein is CASSQDLGLAEGNEQFF.

This clonotype was picked up a small number of times. This chain joins TRBV29-1 and TRBJ1-4; 7 bases are a match to TRBD1. Germline values: CDR1 SQVTM, CDR2 ANQGSEA. The CDR3 length is 13 residues. The trim removed 6 bases at V and 5 bases at J, leaving 6 bases unmatched. CDR3 sequence: CSVRDSGNEKLFF. Here the CDR3 DNA reads TGCAGCGTGAGGGACAGCGGGAATGAAAAACTGTTTTTT.

This clonotype was observed a single time. V and J are TRBV29-1 and TRBJ2-5; TRBD1 aligns across 9 bases. Germline-derived CDR1 and CDR2 are SQVTM and ANQGSEA. Trimming removed 5 bases from V and 4 bases from J; junction bases left unmatched: 8. This CDR3 is 14 amino acids long. The CDR3 bases are TGCAGCGTTAAACTCCTGACAGGGGGAGAGACCCAGTACTTC. This gives the protein CSVKLLTGGETQYF. Drawing the rest from reference TRBV29-1 and TRBJ2-5, the complete variable domain is SAVISQKPSRDICQRGTSLTIQCQVDSQVTMMFWYRQQPGQSLTLIATANQGSEATYESGFVIDKFPISRPNLTFSTLTVSNMSPEDSSIYLCSVKLLTGGETQYFGPGTRLLVL.

The table lists this clonotype with a few counts. The gene calls are TRBV7-9 and TRBJ2-5; the D is unclear. The CDR3 totals 11 residues. The germline V and J ends were trimmed by 11 bases and 5 bases, with 12 bases remaining between them. Germline CDR1 SEHNR, CDR2 FQNEAQ (reference sequence). Here the CDR3 DNA reads TGTGCCGCTGGACCTCAGGAGACCCAGTACTTC. Encoded protein: CAAGPQETQYF.

This clonotype was seen a handful of times. The chain is built from TRBV12-3 or TRBV12-4 and TRBJ1-1; D might be TRBD1 (6 bases). The ends were cut back, 6 bases at V and 4 bases at J, with 12 bases in the middle. CDR3 length: 13 residues. Written as DNA, the CDR3 is TGTGCCAGCAGAGCCGGGGGGGCCACTGAAGCTTTCTTT. Translating it yields CASRAGGATEAFF.

The chain recombines TRBV27 with TRBJ2-5, with D possibly TRBD2 on 6 matching bases. Trimming stripped 2 bases from V and 0 bases from J, with 7 bases between. The CDR3 spans 14 residues. From germline, CDR1 is MNHEY and CDR2 SMNVEV (reference sequence). CDR3 bases: TGTGCCAGCAGTTTAGGGGAGGACCAAGAGACCCAGTACTTC. Translation: CASSLGEDQETQYF.

The rearrangement joins TRBV27 to TRBJ1-2; 9 bases fit TRBD1. Per the germline V gene, CDR1 is MNHEY and CDR2 is SMNVEV (reference sequence). V lost 5 bases, J lost 4 bases, and 8 bases stayed unmatched. The CDR3 has 15 amino acids. The CDR3 DNA reads as TGTGCCAGCAGTCCCCGACAGGGGGTGAGCTATGGCTACACCTTC. Its protein product is CASSPRQGVSYGYTF.

This sequence joins TRBV7-2 and TRBJ2-5; possible D gene TRBD2, 6 bases. The CDR3 spans 13 residues. Germline-derived CDR1 and CDR2 are SGHTA and FQGNSA. The V gene lost 6 bases and the J gene lost 5 bases, with 13 bases spanning the gap. The CDR3 is CASRRGTKETQYF. The CDR3 DNA sequence: TGTGCCAGCAGACGGGGGACGAAGGAGACCCAGTACTTC.